The clone carrying this TCR beta chain was counted between two and nine times. Its antigen is as yet unknown. V shed 5 bases, J shed 0 bases, and the junction held 9 bases outside the gene matches. In germline, CDR1 is LNHDA, CDR2 SQIVND (reference sequence). The CDR3 spans 19 residues. Sequencing used immunoSEQ multiplex PCR; TCRdb keeps in-frame clones, though not all of them. The data hold tens of thousands of clones, with about 76% observed a single time. The data originate from a study of CD4 T cells in relation to SARS-CoV-2 and coronaviruses. The overall study: Negative control cultures got HIV-1 Nef peptides or no peptide. The HLA restriction of the shared crossreactive spike epitopes was mapped. Notes on the study in general: No donor gave both pre-pandemic and post-infection samples.

Unexposed donor CD4+ T cells date from 2011-2018, before the COVID-19 pandemic. After approximately 10 days of culture, CD4+ T cells were isolated. The TCR sequence derives from a human donor in good health. This chain joins TRBV19 and TRBJ2-3; 15 bases fit TRBD2. Specimen: CD4+ T cells from PBMCs, cultured in vitro. The CDR3: CASSGGLAGGHPSTDTQYF. Written as DNA, the CDR3 is TGTGCCAGTAGTGGGGGACTAGCGGGGGGACATCCTAGCACAGATACGCAGTATTTT.